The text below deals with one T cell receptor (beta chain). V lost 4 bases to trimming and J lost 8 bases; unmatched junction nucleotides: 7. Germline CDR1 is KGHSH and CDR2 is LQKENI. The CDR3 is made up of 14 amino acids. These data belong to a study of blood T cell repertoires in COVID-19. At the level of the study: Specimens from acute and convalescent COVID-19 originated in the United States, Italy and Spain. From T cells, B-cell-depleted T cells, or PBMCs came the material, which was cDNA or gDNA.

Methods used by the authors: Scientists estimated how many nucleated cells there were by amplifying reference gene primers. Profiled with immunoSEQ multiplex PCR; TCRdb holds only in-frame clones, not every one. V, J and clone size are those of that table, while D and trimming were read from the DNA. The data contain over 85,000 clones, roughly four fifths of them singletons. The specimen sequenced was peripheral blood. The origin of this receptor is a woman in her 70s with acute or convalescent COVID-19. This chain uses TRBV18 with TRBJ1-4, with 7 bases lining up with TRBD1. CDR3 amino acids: CASSRRTGQEKLFF. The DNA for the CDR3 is TGTGCCAGCTCACGAAGGACAGGCCAGGAAAAACTGTTTTTT.